The subject of this entry is one TCR beta chain. Sequencing used immunoSEQ multiplex PCR; TCRdb keeps in-frame clones, though not all of them. The table records 1,500 to 2,000 clones, about 73% of them present only once. CDR1 is MGHDK and CDR2 is SYGVNS in the germline V gene. J was trimmed by 13 bases and V by 6 bases; bases with no gene match: 6. The CDR3 sequence is 11 residues long. The data were taken from a study of control samples from healthy donors and cancer patients. Sequenced: formalin-fixed, paraffin-embedded tissue. This sequence originates from a female donor with lung cancer. This chain joins TRBV25-1 and TRBJ2-1; 7 bases are shared with TRBD2. The CDR3 nucleotides read TGTGCCAGCAGCCGGGACTATTTACAGTTCTTC. Its translation is CASSRDYLQFF.